The 24 T cell receptor beta chains below come from one sample, sequenced in a study of Tregs in tolerant kidney transplant recipients. TCRdb's copy holds only in-frame clones and misses some; the assay was immunoSEQ multiplex PCR. The data show roughly 250,000 clones, around 82% seen once. Sequenced material: CD4+ T cells from blood. These receptors were obtained from a human donor in good health.

V is TRBV11-2 and J is TRBJ1-2; TRBD1 matches at 7 bases. The CDR3 runs to 15 residues. Looked up from germline, CDR1 is SGHAT and CDR2 is FQNNGV. Unmatched junction bases numbered 10, after V lost 1 base and J lost 8 bases. CDR3 loop: CASSLVLTGTGGYTF. The CDR3 region has the DNA TGTGCCAGCAGCTTAGTTCTGACAGGGACGGGCGGCTACACCTTC.

The rearrangement joins TRBV18 to TRBJ2-7; D may correspond to TRBD1 or TRBD2 (6 bases each). V was clipped by 3 bases and J by 5 bases, with 14 bases between them. Germline V gene sequence: CDR1 KGHSH, CDR2 LQKENI. CDR3 size: 14 residues. Written as DNA, the CDR3 is TGTGCCAGCTCACCCCCTGCGGAGGGGGACGAGCAGTACTTC. Translation gives CASSPPAEGDEQYF.

In its sample, this clone was seen once. The chain joins TRBV5-1 to TRBJ2-7, with 11 bases lining up with TRBD2. Unmatched junction bases numbered 9, after V lost 4 bases and J lost 0 bases. The CDR3 totals 17 residues. Germline CDR1 SGHRS, CDR2 YFSETQ. The CDR3 region is CASSAGLAGPSSYEQYF. DNA for the CDR3: TGCGCCAGCAGCGCTGGACTAGCGGGTCCAAGCTCCTACGAGCAGTACTTC.

The V and J genes are TRBV15 and TRBJ2-5; D possibly corresponds to TRBD1 (6 bases). Germline CDR1 reads LNHNV; CDR2 reads YYDKDF (reference sequence). V dropped 6 bases and J dropped 5 bases, with 19 bases sitting between them. CDR3 size: 15 residues. Here the CDR3 DNA reads TGTGCCACCAGTTCTTTTACGGACAGCTGGGAGACCCAGTACTTC. Its protein is CATSSFTDSWETQYF.

The chain employs TRBV11-2 and TRBJ2-7; TRBD2 might be the D (6 bases). The CDR3 contains 15 residues. Germline CDR1 is SGHAT and CDR2 is FQNNGV. The V end was cut by 2 bases, the J end by 2 bases, with 13 bases between. The DNA for the CDR3 is TGTGCCAGCAGCTTAAGTCGGGGCGGGGCCTACGAGCAGTACTTC. Translation: CASSLSRGGAYEQYF.

The CDR3 region has the DNA TGTGCCAGCAGTCTACGGGGGGATACGCAGTATTTT. This translates into CASSLRGDTQYF. This chain links TRBV6-5 with TRBJ2-3; a possible D gene is TRBD2 (6 bases). In germline, CDR1 is MNHEY, CDR2 SVGAGI. Deletions cut 5 bases from V and 6 bases from J, with 9 bases between. This CDR3 contains 12 residues.

The chain has TRBV15 and TRBJ1-2, with unresolved D. The CDR3 has 12 residues. CDR1 LNHNV and CDR2 YYDKDF come from the germline V gene (reference sequence). V was trimmed by 3 bases and J by 7 bases, leaving 9 bases between them. The CDR3 DNA is TGTGCCACCAGCAGGGCGCAGGTTGGCTACACCTTC. Translation: CATSRAQVGYTF.

As for this clone: The junction departs from germline at one end; a sequencing error may be responsible. This chain uses TRBV7-3 with TRBJ1-3; D may be TRBD1 (5 bases). The CDR3 length is 15 residues. CDR1 is SGHTA and CDR2 is FQGTGA in the germline V gene. CDR3: CASSITGGTGNTIYF. CDR3 DNA: TGTGCCAGCAGCATAACGGGGGGTACTGGAAACACCATATATTTT.

The chain recombines TRBV25-1 with TRBJ1-1; D remains ambiguous. Trimming removed 5 bases from V and 1 base from J, with 8 bases in between. There are 13 residues in the CDR3. CDR1 MGHDK and CDR2 SYGVNS come from the germline V gene. The CDR3 protein is CASSFTENTEAFF. DNA for the CDR3: TGTGCCAGCAGTTTTACAGAGAACACTGAAGCTTTCTTT. The full variable domain, with the rest looked up from reference TRBV25-1 and TRBJ1-1, is EADIYQTPRYLVIGTGKKITLECSQTMGHDKMYWYQQDPGMELHLIHYSYGVNSTEKGDLSSESTVSRIRTEHFPLTLESARPSHTSQYLCASSFTENTEAFFGQGTRLTVV.

As concerns this clone: Other DNA sequences from this sample encode an identical CDR3 as well. The chain uses TRBV10-3 and TRBJ1-2; D is perhaps TRBD1 (6 bases). This CDR3 contains 15 residues. Trimming cost V 6 bases and J 3 bases, with 17 bases left between them. Germline V lookup: CDR1 ENHRY, CDR2 SYGVKD. The CDR3 region has the DNA TGTGCCATCAGGCTACCAGGGGATGCGCACTATGGCTACACCTTC. Protein product: CAIRLPGDAHYGYTF.

The CDR3 DNA reads as TGTGCCAGCAGCTTGGATGGACAGGGGGCGGTCTACGAGCAGTACTTC. Amino acids: CASSLDGQGAVYEQYF. This sequence joins TRBV5-4 and TRBJ2-7; 11 nucleotides line up with TRBD1. In germline, CDR1 is SGHNT, CDR2 YYREEE (reference sequence). V shed 0 bases and J 3 bases; nucleotides not matched to a gene: 5. This CDR3 is built from 16 residues.

The chain carries TRBV6-5 and TRBJ1-6; D possibly corresponds to TRBD1 (5 bases). The ends were cut back, 6 bases at V and 10 bases at J, with 19 bases in the middle. The CDR3 loop spans 15 amino acids. Germline CDR1 reads MNHEY; CDR2 reads SVGAGI. The CDR3 nucleotides read TGTGCCAGCAGGCGGGGGACCCCTCGGGGGTCACCCCTCCACTTT. This encodes CASRRGTPRGSPLHF.

This sequence joins TRBV19 and TRBJ1-3; possibly TRBD1 for D (5 bases). Trimming stripped 5 bases from V and 0 bases from J, with 14 bases between. The CDR3 sequence is 16 residues long. Germline loops: CDR1 LNHDA, CDR2 SQIVND (reference sequence). CDR3 region: CASSARGDLSGNTIYF. As DNA, the CDR3 is TGTGCCAGTAGTGCTCGCGGGGACCTCTCTGGAAACACCATATATTTT.

The chain employs TRBV11-2 and TRBJ1-1, with a possible D match to TRBD1 (6 bases). The germline V and J ends were trimmed by 8 bases and 0 bases, with 16 bases remaining between them. CDR1 is SGHAT and CDR2 is FQNNGV in the germline V gene. CDR3 size: 15 residues. CDR3 region: CASGKNRVVNTEAFF. The CDR3 DNA sequence: TGTGCCAGCGGGAAGAACAGGGTCGTGAACACTGAAGCTTTCTTT.

The chain recombines TRBV7-9 with TRBJ1-5; D remains ambiguous. V was clipped by 1 base and J by 6 bases, with 13 bases between them. This CDR3 is 15 amino acids long. Germline V lookup: CDR1 SEHNR, CDR2 FQNEAQ (reference sequence). CDR3 in amino acids: CASSLEGFRGQPQHF. The CDR3 DNA reads TGTGCCAGCAGCTTAGAGGGTTTTCGAGGTCAGCCCCAGCATTTT.

This chain joins TRBV7-6 and TRBJ2-5, with TRBD1 matching 9 bases. V shed 5 bases and J 4 bases; nucleotides not matched to a gene: 11. Germline loops: CDR1 SGHVS, CDR2 FNYEAQ. This CDR3 spans 16 amino acids. In nucleotides, the CDR3 is TGTGCCAGCAGCCGATCGACAGGGGGAGGGGGAGAGACCCAGTACTTC. Encoded protein: CASSRSTGGGGETQYF.

The V and J genes are TRBV10-2 and TRBJ2-1, with 14 bases that match TRBD2. With 3 bases clipped from V and 8 bases from J, the junction kept 6 bases outside the gene matches. CDR3 length equals 16 residues. CDR1 WSHSY and CDR2 SAAADI come from the germline V gene. In DNA form, the CDR3 reads TGCGCCAGCAGTGAACCCGGGACTAGCGGGAGCCATGAGCAGTTCTTC. Encoded protein: CASSEPGTSGSHEQFF.

The chain is built from TRBV5-4 and TRBJ2-3; 8 bases line up with TRBD1. This CDR3 comprises 14 residues. Germline values: CDR1 SGHNT, CDR2 YYREEE (reference sequence). With 4 bases clipped from V and 1 base from J, the junction kept 2 bases outside the gene matches. This chain's CDR3 is CASSTGQGTDTQYF. The CDR3 coding sequence is TGTGCCAGCAGCACGGGACAGGGCACAGATACGCAGTATTTT.

V is TRBV27 and J is TRBJ1-1; D might be TRBD1 (6 bases). The CDR3 consists of 14 residues. Germline CDR1 reads MNHEY; CDR2 reads SMNVEV (reference sequence). Trimming left V 6 bases short and J 5 bases short, with 16 bases between. CDR3 in DNA: TGTGCCAGCAGCCCCTCGGGGGGCGGAACTGAAGCTTTCTTT. Translation: CASSPSGGGTEAFF.

The genes are TRBV27 and TRBJ1-5, with D maybe TRBD1 (5 bases). Trimming removed 3 bases at V and 0 bases at J, with 9 bases between. There are 15 residues in the CDR3. Germline assignment: CDR1 MNHEY and CDR2 SMNVEV (reference sequence). The CDR3 loop is CASSLGQFSNQPQHF. The CDR3 coding sequence is TGTGCCAGCAGTTTGGGGCAGTTTAGCAATCAGCCCCAGCATTTT.

The chain recombines TRBV25-1 with TRBJ1-1; 10 bases line up with TRBD1. This CDR3 region has 14 residues. CDR1 is MGHDK and CDR2 is SYGVNS in the germline V gene. Germline trimming cut 3 bases from V and 8 bases from J; bases unmatched to any gene: 6. The CDR3, as DNA: TGTGCCAGCAGTGACCCCGGGACAGGGGTCGAAGCTTTCTTT. Its protein product is CASSDPGTGVEAFF.

This clone came up once. V is TRBV29-1 and J is TRBJ2-3; TRBD2 matches 8 bases. J was trimmed by 5 bases and V by 8 bases; bases with no gene match: 15. Per the germline V gene, CDR1 is SQVTM and CDR2 is ANQGSEA. The CDR3 has 15 amino acids. CDR3 sequence: CSSLGPGTREDTQYF. The CDR3 DNA is TGCAGCTCCCTAGGGCCCGGGACTAGGGAAGATACGCAGTATTTT.

The V call is TRBV5-1, the J call TRBJ2-7; 10 positions match TRBD1. The CDR3 is 16 amino acids. CDR1 and CDR2 from the germline V gene are SGHRS and YFSETQ. V trimming: 0 bases; J trimming: 4 bases; junction bases outside the gene matches: 7. This chain's CDR3 is CASSLAQTGGMYEQYF. Here the CDR3 DNA reads TGCGCCAGCAGCTTGGCCCAGACAGGGGGCATGTACGAGCAGTACTTC.

The rearrangement links TRBV6-6 to TRBJ1-1; tentative D call: TRBD1 (5 bases). Trimming stripped 7 bases from V and 4 bases from J, with 13 bases between. This CDR3 comprises 13 residues. Per the germline V gene, CDR1 is MNHNY and CDR2 is SVGAGI (reference sequence). CDR3 DNA: TGTGCCAGCACCTCCGGGGGGGGCACTGAAGCTTTCTTT. This sequence encodes CASTSGGGTEAFF.